The 30 T cell receptor beta chains below come from one sample, sequenced in a study of T cells in Graves' hyperthyroidism and ophthalmopathy. RNA transcripts served as the template for amplifying TCR beta CDR3 regions. Primed by the HTBI set, a first-round RT-PCR was run on the TCR CDR3. TCRdb processed the multiplex PCR reads anew with MiXCR; each CDR3 protein has one entry. The sample contains 300,000 to 350,000 distinct CDR3 sequences, roughly 17% of which appear only once. Sample: blood. The receptor source for this set is a man aged 25 to 45 with Graves' hyperthyroidism.

This clonotype was counted ten times or more. CDR3 sequence: CASSLGQSYQPQHF. The CDR3 coding sequence is TGTGCCAGCAGCTTGGGACAGAGCTATCAGCCCCAGCATTTT. The V and J genes are TRBV5-6 and TRBJ1-5, with D possibly TRBD1 on 5 matching bases. The V end lost 0 bases, the J end lost 5 bases, and 9 bases lay between the germline ends. The CDR3 runs to 14 residues. Germline V gene lookup returns CDR1 SGHDT and CDR2 YYEEEE.

This chain joins TRBV7-9 and TRBJ1-5; D remains unclear. Per germline, CDR1 SEHNR and CDR2 FQNEAQ (reference sequence). There are 14 residues in the CDR3. The V gene lost 5 bases and the J gene lost 0 bases, with 8 bases spanning the gap. CDR3 residues: CASSPDYSNQPQHF. The CDR3 nucleotides read TGTGCCAGCAGCCCAGATTATAGCAATCAGCCCCAGCATTTT.

This sequence joins TRBV2 and TRBJ1-5; 8 bases line up with TRBD1. Germline V gene sequence: CDR1 SNHLY, CDR2 FYNNEI. The CDR3 sequence is 15 residues long. V was clipped by 5 bases and J by 7 bases; unmatched bases: 10. This chain's CDR3 is CASSQAGGGGQPQHF. CDR3 DNA sequence: TGTGCCAGCAGTCAGGCAGGGGGCGGAGGGCAGCCCCAGCATTTT.

V usage is TRBV6-2 or TRBV6-3 and J usage is TRBJ2-3; 11 positions agree with TRBD2. The ends lost 7 bases at V and 5 bases at J; junction bases unmatched: 11. The CDR3 extends over 16 amino acids. The germline V gene encodes CDR1 MNHEY and CDR2 SVGEGT. CDR3 sequence reads: CASTYRLAGGVDTQYF. The CDR3 DNA reads as TGTGCCAGCACCTATCGTCTAGCGGGAGGAGTAGATACGCAGTATTTT.

The rearrangement links TRBV9 to TRBJ2-1; D is unresolved. V lost 1 base to trimming and J lost 7 bases, with 9 bases between them. This CDR3 contains 13 residues. Germline V lookup: CDR1 SGDLS, CDR2 YYNGEE. The CDR3 DNA reads as TGTGCCAGCAGCGTAATGGTGGCGAATGAGCAGTTCTTC. Amino acids: CASSVMVANEQFF.

This clonotype has more than one count but fewer than ten. V usage is TRBV15 and J usage is TRBJ1-2; no firm D call. V was trimmed by 0 bases and J by 8 bases, leaving 16 bases between them. The CDR3 totals 15 residues. The germline CDR1 and CDR2 sequences are LNHNV and YYDKDF (reference sequence). The CDR3 DNA sequence: TGTGCCACCAGCAGAGAGGGCGGAGGGTCGCGGGGCTACACCTTC. Amino acids: CATSREGGGSRGYTF.

At least ten counts were recorded for this clonotype. The chain is built from TRBV27 and TRBJ2-7, with D tentatively TRBD1 (5 bases). There are 13 residues in the CDR3. The germline gives CDR1 MNHEY, CDR2 SMNVEV (reference sequence). V gave up 6 bases and J gave up 2 bases, with 11 bases separating them. The CDR3 sequence: CASSQGSAYEQYF. The CDR3 DNA is TGTGCCAGCAGCCAGGGCAGCGCCTACGAGCAGTACTTC.

This clonotype was counted only a few times. The rearrangement joins TRBV12-3 or TRBV12-4 to TRBJ2-1; the D gene could be TRBD1 or TRBD2 (6 bases each). This CDR3 has 14 amino acids. V lost 8 bases, J lost 10 bases, and 21 bases lay in between. CDR3 DNA: TGTGCCAGCGGCTGGGGGGCGACTAGTCTGGAGCAGTTCTTC. Protein sequence: CASGWGATSLEQFF.

Worth noting for this clonotype: A much bigger clone sits one base away, suggesting this may be a read error. The rearrangement uses TRBV7-9 and TRBJ2-1; 7 nucleotides match TRBD1. CDR3 size: 16 residues. In germline, CDR1 is SEHNR, CDR2 FQNEAQ (reference sequence). The CDR3 region has the DNA TGTGCCAGCAGCTTAGCCGGGGACAGATCCTACAATGGGCAGTTCTTC. Translated: CASSLAGDRSYNGQFF.

This clonotype has more than one count but fewer than ten. The rearrangement links TRBV19 to TRBJ1-6; TRBD1 aligns across 9 bases. The CDR3 extends over 17 amino acids. The junction had 4 bases not matched to a gene; V was cut back by 4 bases and J by 0 bases. Germline-derived CDR1 and CDR2 are LNHDA and SQIVND (reference sequence). DNA for the CDR3: TGTGCCAGTAGTAGAGGACAGGGGAGCTCCTATAATTCACCCCTCCACTTT. As protein: CASSRGQGSSYNSPLHF.

The chain is built from TRBV6-1 and TRBJ2-7; D is uncertain. The CDR3 loop spans 11 amino acids. CDR1 is MNHNS, CDR2 SASEGT, per germline. The ends were cut back, 5 bases at V and 3 bases at J, with 5 bases in the middle. CDR3: CASSPHYEQYF. The CDR3 nucleotides read TGTGCCAGCAGTCCTCACTACGAGCAGTACTTC.

This clonotype has more than one count but fewer than ten. The chain joins TRBV7-9 to TRBJ1-1; D not certain. This CDR3 is 14 amino acids long. Germline V gives CDR1 SEHNR, CDR2 FQNEAQ (reference sequence). Trimming left V 8 bases short and J 2 bases short, with 15 bases between. The CDR3 region is CASPEGNSNTEAFF. Here the CDR3 DNA reads TGTGCCAGCCCGGAGGGAAACTCAAACACTGAAGCTTTCTTT.

This clonotype was counted at least ten times. CDR3 amino acids: CASSPPSGRVYEQYF. DNA of the CDR3: TGTGCCAGCAGTCCCCCTAGCGGGAGAGTTTACGAGCAGTACTTC. This chain connects TRBV28 to TRBJ2-7; 10 positions match TRBD2. The ends lost 5 bases at V and 4 bases at J; junction bases unmatched: 8. This CDR3 contains 15 residues. CDR1 is MDHEN, CDR2 SYDVKM, per germline.

The rearrangement joins TRBV7-9 to TRBJ2-6; 9 nucleotides match TRBD1. V shed 2 bases and J 0 bases; nucleotides not matched to a gene: 2. This CDR3 has 17 amino acids. Germline CDR1 SEHNR, CDR2 FQNEAQ (reference sequence). The CDR3 sequence is CASSLRQGGSGANVLTF. The CDR3 DNA follows: TGTGCCAGCAGCTTAAGACAGGGGGGCTCTGGGGCCAACGTCCTGACTTTC.

V and J are TRBV25-1 and TRBJ2-7, with TRBD2 matching over 9 bases. V dropped 4 bases and J dropped 4; count of bases not matched to a gene: 2. Germline V gene data show CDR1 as MGHDK and CDR2 as SYGVNS. This CDR3 contains 13 residues. The CDR3 bases are TGTGCCAGCAGTGGGACTAGCGATTACGAGCAGTACTTC. This codes for CASSGTSDYEQYF.

The chain employs TRBV11-2 and TRBJ2-7; D ambiguous. Germline lookup yields CDR1 SGHAT and CDR2 FQNNGV. Trimming took off 4 bases at V and 4 bases at J, with 8 bases between the two ends. The CDR3 extends over 12 amino acids. DNA of the CDR3: TGTGCCAGCAGCTCTTCTTTATACGAGCAGTACTTC. It codes for CASSSSLYEQYF.

The chain couples TRBV5-1 to TRBJ1-5, with TRBD1 identical over 11 bases. The length of the CDR3 is 15 residues. V lost 4 bases, J lost 5 bases, and 5 bases stayed unmatched. CDR1 SGHRS and CDR2 YFSETQ come from the germline V gene. CDR3 in amino acids: CASSPGQGADQPQHF. The CDR3 DNA is TGCGCCAGCAGCCCCGGACAGGGGGCCGATCAGCCCCAGCATTTT.

The J gene is TRBJ2-7, the V gene TRBV27; 8 positions match TRBD1. Unmatched junction bases numbered 10, after V lost 5 bases and J lost 4 bases. Germline assignment: CDR1 MNHEY and CDR2 SMNVEV (reference sequence). The length of the CDR3 is 15 residues. In DNA form, the CDR3 reads TGTGCCAGCAGTCGACAGGGGAGAGGTTCTTACGAGCAGTACTTC. Amino acid sequence: CASSRQGRGSYEQYF.

This clonotype was counted between two and nine times. This chain connects TRBV29-1 to TRBJ2-7; 8 bases fit TRBD2. Germline loops: CDR1 SQVTM, CDR2 ANQGSEA. V dropped 5 bases and J dropped 2; count of bases not matched to a gene: 2. The CDR3 loop spans 12 amino acids. As DNA, the CDR3 is TGCAGCGTTTCGGGGGGGGCCTACGAGCAGTACTTC. This translates into CSVSGGAYEQYF.

This chain connects TRBV20-1 to TRBJ2-7; possibly TRBD1 for D (6 bases). The CDR3 totals 15 residues. Trimming pared 0 bases from V and 2 bases from J, leaving 14 bases between. Looked up from germline, CDR1 is DFQATT and CDR2 is SNEGSKA (reference sequence). The CDR3 loop is CSARDQAGVAYEQYF. The CDR3 bases are TGCAGTGCTAGAGATCAAGCAGGGGTGGCCTACGAGCAGTACTTC.

As regards this clonotype: Germline and junction disagree at one end, which may indicate a read error. The chain links TRBV5-1 to TRBJ1-1, with D unresolved. Germline values: CDR1 SGHRS, CDR2 YFSETQ. The CDR3 totals 13 residues. CDR3 region: CASSLDMNTEDFF. The CDR3 DNA reads TGCGCCAGCAGCTTGGACATGAACACTGAAGATTTCTTT. Supplemented by reference TRBV5-1 and TRBJ1-1, the full variable domain reads KAGVTQTPRYLIKTRGQQVTLSCSPISGHRSVSWYQQTPGQGLQFLFEYFSETQRNKGNFPGRFSGRQFSNSRSEMNVSTLELGDSALYLCASSLDMNTEDFFGQGTRLTVV.

The chain carries TRBV9 and TRBJ2-7; the match to TRBD2 covers 8 bases. V was clipped by 4 bases and J by 2 bases; unmatched bases: 8. This CDR3 spans 15 amino acids. Germline V CDR1 and CDR2: SGDLS, YYNGEE. The CDR3 region has the DNA TGTGCCAGCAGCTGGGCCCCGGGAGGGCCCTACGAGCAGTACTTC. As protein: CASSWAPGGPYEQYF.

This clonotype appeared many times. The chain joins TRBV2 to TRBJ2-7, with 10 bases aligning to TRBD1. The CDR3 length is 14 residues. Germline CDR1 and CDR2: SNHLY and FYNNEI. V was pared by 5 bases and J by 3 bases, with 4 bases of the junction left unmatched. The CDR3 spells CASSPGTGVYEQYF. The CDR3 coding sequence is TGTGCCAGCAGTCCCGGGACAGGGGTCTACGAGCAGTACTTC.

The CDR3 sequence is CSAEGRGPTGELFF. The CDR3 DNA is TGCAGTGCCGAGGGTAGGGGACCCACCGGGGAGCTGTTTTTT. This chain uses TRBV20-1 with TRBJ2-2, with D possibly called TRBD1 or TRBD2 (5 bases each). V lost 6 bases to trimming and J lost 4 bases, with 15 bases between them. Per germline, CDR1 DFQATT and CDR2 SNEGSKA (reference sequence). The CDR3 consists of 14 residues.

The J gene is TRBJ2-2, the V gene TRBV7-9, with TRBD2 identical over 8 bases. V trimming: 6 bases; J trimming: 5 bases; junction bases outside the gene matches: 5. This CDR3 has 14 amino acids. Per the germline V gene, CDR1 is SEHNR and CDR2 is FQNEAQ (reference sequence). CDR3 sequence: CASRSASGTGELFF. Here the CDR3 DNA reads TGTGCCAGCAGATCCGCTAGCGGGACCGGGGAGCTGTTTTTT.

As for this clonotype: A much larger clonotype is one base distant, so this may be a read error. The gene calls are TRBV10-3 and TRBJ1-6, with D tentatively TRBD1 (5 bases). V shed 3 bases and J shed 10 bases, with 16 bases lying between them. The germline V gene has CDR1 ENHRY and CDR2 SYGVKD. This CDR3 has 15 amino acids. Written as DNA, the CDR3 is TGTGCCATCAGTGATTCCGGGGCAGGGCAATCACCCCTCCACTTT. This translates into CAISDSGAGQSPLHF.

With regard to this clonotype: A much bigger clone sits one base away, suggesting this may be a read error. V gene TRBV11-2 combines with J gene TRBJ2-1; D may be TRBD1 or TRBD2 (6 bases each). Between the trimmed V and J ends, which lost 5 bases and 10 bases, there was a span of 12 bases. Per germline, CDR1 SGHAT and CDR2 FQNNGV. CDR3 length equals 12 residues. The CDR3 here is CASSTTGREQFF. The CDR3, as DNA: TGTGCCAGCAGCACCACAGGGAGGGAGCAGTTCTTC.

This clonotype was recorded at least ten times. The rearrangement uses TRBV12-5 and TRBJ2-3; tentative D call: TRBD2 (6 bases). Germline loops: CDR1 LGHNT, CDR2 FRNRAP. V gave up 0 bases and J gave up 2 bases, with 18 bases separating them. The CDR3 is made up of 18 amino acids. Here the CDR3 DNA reads TGTGCTAGTGGTTTGGTAATCGCTCAAGAGCGGGTCACAGATACGCAGTATTTT. This encodes CASGLVIAQERVTDTQYF.

This clonotype appeared many times. This chain joins TRBV28 and TRBJ1-5, with D maybe TRBD1 (6 bases). This CDR3 has 15 residues. CDR1 and CDR2 (germline): MDHEN, SYDVKM. V lost 2 bases and J lost 6, with 14 bases in between. The chain's CDR3 is CASSLPTGLGQPQHF. CDR3 coding DNA: TGTGCCAGCAGTTTACCCACAGGGTTGGGTCAGCCCCAGCATTTT.

About this clonotype: Relative to the germline gene, one junction end is altered; a read error may explain this. The rearrangement links TRBV5-1 to TRBJ1-1; D remains unclear. The CDR3 totals 16 residues. Looked up from germline, CDR1 is SGHRS and CDR2 is YFSETQ. DNA of the CDR3: TGTGCCAGTTCCCTCGGCATATCGGGAATGAACACTGAAGCTTTCTTT. Translated: CASSLGISGMNTEAFF.